Shown below are 3 T cell receptor beta chains from a single sample sequenced in a study of blood T cell repertoires in COVID-19. Produced via immunoSEQ multiplex PCR; TCRdb's table is partial and in-frame only. The table lists about 130,000 clones, about four fifths of them singletons. The source material was peripheral blood. The receptor set was obtained from a woman aged 60 to 75 with acute or convalescent COVID-19.

This chain links TRBV11-3 with TRBJ1-1; 8 bases are shared with TRBD1. V shed 5 bases, J shed 3 bases, and the junction held 2 bases outside the gene matches. Germline-derived CDR1 and CDR2 are SGHNT and YENEEA. The CDR3 contains 13 residues. This CDR3 reads CASSPTGDTEAFF. The CDR3 DNA is TGTGCCAGCAGCCCGACAGGGGACACTGAAGCTTTCTTT.

V and J are TRBV12-3 or TRBV12-4 and TRBJ1-1; D gene uncertain. This CDR3 is built from 13 residues. V dropped 3 bases and J dropped 1 base, with 6 bases sitting between them. CDR3 sequence reads: CASSFARNTEAFF. Here the CDR3 DNA reads TGTGCCAGCAGTTTCGCCAGGAACACTGAAGCTTTCTTT.

CDR3 protein: CASSLDTGTSPLHF. Written as DNA, the CDR3 is TGCGCCAGCAGCTTGGACACAGGGACTTCACCCCTCCACTTT. The chain joins TRBV5-1 to TRBJ1-6, with D possibly matching TRBD1 (6 bases). With 0 bases removed from V and 9 bases from J, the gap between germline ends came to 10 bases. The germline V gene encodes CDR1 SGHRS and CDR2 YFSETQ. The CDR3 is made up of 14 amino acids.